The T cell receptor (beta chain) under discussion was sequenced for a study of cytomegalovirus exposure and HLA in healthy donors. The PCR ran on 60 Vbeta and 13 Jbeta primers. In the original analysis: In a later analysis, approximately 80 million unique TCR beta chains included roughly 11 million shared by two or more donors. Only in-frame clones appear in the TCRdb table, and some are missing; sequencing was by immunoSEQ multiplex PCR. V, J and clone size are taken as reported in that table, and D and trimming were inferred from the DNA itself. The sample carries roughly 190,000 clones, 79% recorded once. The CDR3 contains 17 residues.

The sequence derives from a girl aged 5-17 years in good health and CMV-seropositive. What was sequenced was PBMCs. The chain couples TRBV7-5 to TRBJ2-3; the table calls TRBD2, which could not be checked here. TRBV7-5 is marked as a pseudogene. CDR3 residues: CARSLRTASPCTDTQYF. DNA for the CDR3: TGTGCCAGAAGCTTACGGACGGCTAGCCCCTGCACAGATACGCAGTATTTT.